This entry lists 18 T cell receptor beta chains sequenced from one sample in a study of T cell repertoires in cytomegalovirus infection. MiXCR, applied by TCRdb to the reads, yields one record per CDR3 protein. The data contain roughly 920,000 distinct CDR3 sequences, approximately 30% of them singletons. These TCRs are of unknown antigen specificity. The sample here was cultured CD8+ T cells from PBMCs, taken from culture after CMV antigen stimulation. All receptors derive from a human donor in good health (CMV status not recorded). Some clones in this sample may be carry-over from other donors' samples.

The V call is TRBV14, the J call TRBJ2-5; D may be TRBD1 (6 bases). Per the germline V gene, CDR1 is SGHDN and CDR2 is FVKESK. The CDR3 totals 13 residues. Between the trimmed V and J ends, which lost 6 bases and 0 bases, there was a span of 8 bases. CDR3 DNA sequence: TGTGCCAGCAGTAGGACAGACCAAGAGACCCAGTACTTC. Protein product: CASSRTDQETQYF.

V and J are TRBV4-1 and TRBJ1-1; possible D gene TRBD1, 5 bases. V lost 2 bases and J lost 5, with 18 bases in between. This CDR3 region has 16 residues. Germline values: CDR1 MGHRA, CDR2 YSYEKL. The CDR3 DNA reads as TGCGCCAGCAGCCAAAAGCTCTCGCAGGGCTGGACTGAAGCTTTCTTT. It codes for CASSQKLSQGWTEAFF.

CDR3 in amino acids: CASSLGKRSYEQYV. For the CDR3, the DNA is TGTGCCAGCAGCTTAGGGAAGCGGAGCTACGAGCAGTACGTC. The chain links TRBV11-2 to TRBJ2-7; TRBD2 might be the D (5 bases). V dropped 1 base and J dropped 3 bases, with 10 bases sitting between them. This CDR3 is built from 14 residues. The germline gives CDR1 SGHAT, CDR2 FQNNGV.

This chain connects TRBV6-1 to TRBJ2-3; weak D call: TRBD1 (6 bases). The V gene's germline CDR1 is MNHNS and CDR2 SASEGT. This CDR3 has 13 residues. The V gene lost 8 bases and the J gene lost 2 bases, with 11 bases spanning the gap. The CDR3 DNA follows: TGTGCCAGCGGGGGCAGGGTCACAGATACGCAGTATTTT. Translation: CASGGRVTDTQYF.

V and J are TRBV7-9 and TRBJ2-1; possible D gene TRBD2, 5 bases. V was trimmed by 2 bases and J by 0 bases, leaving 23 bases between them. Germline V gene sequence: CDR1 SEHNR, CDR2 FQNEAQ (reference sequence). The CDR3 runs 20 residues. The CDR3 DNA follows: TGTGCCAGCAGCTTATTATCGGACTCGAAGCGACCGGCCTCCTACAATGAGCAGTTCTTC. This codes for CASSLLSDSKRPASYNEQFF.

The chain employs TRBV7-4 and TRBJ2-1, with D tentatively TRBD1 or TRBD2 (5 bases each). The germline gives CDR1 SGHVT, CDR2 SQSDAQ. There are 16 residues in the CDR3. Trimming cost V 5 bases and J 6 bases, with 20 bases left between them. CDR3 in DNA: TGTGCCAGCAGCCTTCCTCCCGGGACGAGCATCAATGAGCAGTTCTTC. It is translated as CASSLPPGTSINEQFF.

The chain employs TRBV27 and TRBJ2-2; 9 bases map to TRBD1. The germline V gene has CDR1 MNHEY and CDR2 SMNVEV (reference sequence). CDR3 length equals 17 residues. The J segment lost 2 bases and the V segment lost 3 bases, leaving 7 bases of the junction unmatched. CDR3 in amino acids: CASSFYTGGLNTGELFF. Here the CDR3 DNA reads TGTGCCAGCAGTTTCTACACAGGGGGCTTAAACACCGGGGAGCTGTTTTTT.

The sample holds a few counts of this clonotype. The chain has TRBV10-3 and TRBJ1-6; possibly TRBD1 for D (5 bases). Deletions cut 10 bases from V and 3 bases from J, with 13 bases between. Per germline, CDR1 ENHRY and CDR2 SYGVKD. The CDR3 has 14 residues. DNA of the CDR3: TGTGCCACGTGGTCGGGGGACTATAATTCACCCCTCCACTTT. Translating gives CATWSGDYNSPLHF.

This chain uses TRBV27 with TRBJ1-1; unclear D gene. The germline CDR1 and CDR2 sequences are MNHEY and SMNVEV (reference sequence). V lost 5 bases and J 11 bases, leaving 15 bases between the germline ends. The CDR3 runs to 12 residues. This chain's CDR3 is CASSIDGVSAFF. DNA of the CDR3: TGTGCCAGCAGTATAGATGGGGTGAGCGCTTTCTTT.

In this sample, this clonotype turned up a few times. The V call is TRBV24-1, the J call TRBJ2-5, with 8 bases aligning to TRBD1. The CDR3 extends over 15 amino acids. J was trimmed by 3 bases and V by 5 bases; bases with no gene match: 7. Germline CDR1 reads KGHDR; CDR2 reads SFDVKD. The CDR3 spells CATSGGRGREETQYF. The CDR3 coding sequence is TGTGCCACCAGTGGGGGCAGGGGGCGAGAAGAGACCCAGTACTTC.

This clonotype occurred many times. The chain is built from TRBV11-3 and TRBJ2-5; 14 bases line up with TRBD2. The germline gives CDR1 SGHNT, CDR2 YENEEA. V gave up 5 bases and J gave up 3 bases; unmatched junction bases: 8. The CDR3 totals 17 residues. The CDR3 DNA follows: TGTGCCAGCAGCAACCCGACTAGCGGGGGGGAGGAAGAGACCCAGTACTTC. This gives the protein CASSNPTSGGEEETQYF.

This clonotype was picked up many times. The gene calls are TRBV7-3 and TRBJ2-3; perhaps TRBD1 as D (6 bases). This CDR3 region has 15 residues. CDR1 is SGHTA, CDR2 FQGTGA, per germline. V was cut by 5 bases and J by 4 bases, with 16 bases left in between. CDR3 in amino acids: CASSAGTMRADTQYF. Written as DNA, the CDR3 is TGTGCCAGCAGCGCCGGGACAATGAGGGCAGATACGCAGTATTTT.

Comment on this clonotype: A much larger clone lies a single base off, so this may be a read error. The chain couples TRBV7-3 to TRBJ2-7; D is unresolved. The CDR3 runs 11 residues. Germline CDR1 and CDR2: SGHTA and FQGTGA. The CDR3 DNA sequence: TGTGCCAGCAGCTTGTGGCACGATCAGTACGTC. Translated, it gives CASSLWHDQYV.

As to this clonotype: At one of its ends the junction is not consistent with the germline gene, which may arise from a read error. The V call is TRBV7-3, the J call TRBJ1-6, with a tentative D call TRBD1 (6 bases). The CDR3 loop spans 15 amino acids. Germline CDR1 and CDR2: SGHTA and FQGTGA. The CDR3 reads CASGLSARGNSPLHF. The CDR3 coding sequence is TGTGCCAGCGGCTTAAGCGCCAGGGGAAATTCACCCCTCCACTTT.

About this clonotype itself: At one of its ends the junction is not consistent with the germline gene, which may arise from a read error. V usage is TRBV6-2 or TRBV6-3 and J usage is TRBJ1-1; D is undetermined. Germline-derived CDR1 and CDR2 are MNHEY and SVGEGT. The CDR3 is 14 amino acids. CDR3 sequence reads: CASSYFTRNTEASF. The DNA for the CDR3 is TGTGCCAGCAGTTATTTCACAAGGAACACTGAAGCTTCCTTT.

The chain is built from TRBV27 and TRBJ2-1; perhaps D is TRBD1 or TRBD2 (6 bases each). Germline V gene sequence: CDR1 MNHEY, CDR2 SMNVEV (reference sequence). The germline V and J ends were trimmed by 7 bases and 4 bases, with 14 bases remaining between them. The CDR3 length is 14 residues. CDR3: CASTIGGGYNEQFF. CDR3 bases: TGTGCCAGCACCATCGGGGGCGGTTACAATGAGCAGTTCTTC.

This clonotype was counted a few times. The rearrangement uses TRBV6-5 and TRBJ2-1, with TRBD2 matching 11 bases. The CDR3 spans 15 residues. With V trimmed by 7 bases and J by 6 bases, 8 bases remained unmatched. Per the germline V gene, CDR1 is MNHEY and CDR2 is SVGAGI. The CDR3 protein is CASNPGLAVFNEQFF. As DNA, the CDR3 is TGTGCCAGCAACCCGGGACTAGCGGTGTTCAATGAGCAGTTCTTC.

This clonotype has more than one count but fewer than ten. J is TRBJ1-2 and V is TRBV10-3; D is uncertain. The V gene's germline CDR1 is ENHRY and CDR2 SYGVKD. CDR3 length: 11 amino acids. V lost 4 bases, J lost 6 bases, and 6 bases lay in between. The CDR3 here is CAISAGDGYTF. CDR3 DNA: TGTGCCATCAGTGCCGGGGATGGCTACACCTTC.